The clone carrying this T cell receptor (beta chain) was recorded many times. Its matching antigen is unknown. These data belong to a study of CD8 T cells in ankylosing spondylitis. This CDR3 contains 13 residues. Trimming removed 5 bases from V and 6 bases from J, with 11 bases in between. The V gene's germline CDR1 is MNHEY and CDR2 SMNVEV (reference sequence). TCRdb used MiXCR to reprocess the 5' RACE reads, holding one entry per CDR3 protein. Among 190,000 or so distinct CDR3 sequences listed, over 10% were seen once. Findings and caveats of the study: Previous work reported some of these motif variants in the synovial fluid and blood of reactive arthritis.

The sample comprised blood, either unsorted or a sorted T cell fraction (not recorded which). The source of this sequence is a male donor with ankylosing spondylitis or in good health (not recorded which). The chain employs TRBV27 and TRBJ2-1; D gene unclear. The DNA for the CDR3 is TGTGCCAGCAGTCTCGCCCGGGTCAATGAGCAGTTCTTC. Translation gives CASSLARVNEQFF.